The subject of this entry is one TCR beta chain. Its antigen remains unidentified. This entry comes from a study of cytomegalovirus exposure and HLA in healthy donors. Overall study: Ancestry clustering placed roughly 86% of several hundred genotyped donors in the Caucasian-associated cluster. Findings and limits, study-wide: HLA-A and HLA-B allele assignments for most subjects were reportedly predicted accurately using TCR beta sequences. DRB1 had the most TCR associations and HLA-C the fewest, a later analysis found, with rates varying by HLA locus.

The PCR made use of 60 Vbeta and 13 Jbeta primers. Original processing notes: In a later analysis, of around 85 million unique beta chains, around 11 million appeared in at least two donors. Assay: immunoSEQ multiplex PCR; the TCRdb copy retains only in-frame clones and omits some. V, J and clone size derive from that table, while D and trimming were established from the DNA sequence. In the table there are approximately 120,000 clones, 73% of which are singletons. Per the germline V gene, CDR1 is SGDLS and CDR2 is YYNGEE. V lost 0 bases and J lost 2; bases outside the gene matches: 0. CDR3 length equals 14 residues.

The sample taken for sequencing was PBMCs. This sequence originates from a man between 60 and 75 years old in good health and CMV-seropositive. The V gene is TRBV9, the J gene TRBJ2-5; 8 nucleotides match TRBD2. The chain's CDR3 is CASSVAGGQETQYF. The DNA of the CDR3 is TGTGCCAGCAGCGTAGCGGGGGGGCAAGAGACCCAGTACTTC.